The next 23 T cell receptor beta chains were all read from a single sample in a study of regulatory T cells in long-lasting Graves disease. The time point denotes: newly diagnosed GD, antithyroid drugs for less than 3 months. Generation of the TCR library employed RNA extracted from PBMCs. Arm-PCR with iRepertoire HTBI primers amplified the CDR3 regions for these TCR beta libraries. Each CDR3 protein gets one entry after TCRdb re-called the multiplex PCR reads with MiXCR. Among around 250,000 distinct CDR3 sequences listed, 18% were seen once. These data also featured in a second study, about T cells in Graves' hyperthyroidism and ophthalmopathy.

This specimen consisted of peripheral blood mononuclear cells (PBMCs), obtained at new diagnosis, from a patient treated with antithyroid drugs. Receptor source: a woman aged 25 to 45 with Graves disease.

This clonotype was picked up many times. V usage is TRBV7-9 and J usage is TRBJ1-2; D is uncertain. The CDR3 consists of 14 residues. Germline V CDR1 and CDR2: SEHNR, FQNEAQ (reference sequence). The V end was cut by 1 base, the J end by 5 bases, with 11 bases between. This chain's CDR3 is CASSLDSETYGYTF. The DNA of the CDR3 is TGTGCCAGCAGCTTAGATTCCGAGACATATGGCTACACCTTC. The whole variable domain, remainder taken from reference TRBV7-9 and TRBJ1-2, is DTGVSQNPRHKITKRGQNVTFRCDPISEHNRLYWYRQTLGQGPEFLTYFQNEAQLEKSRLLSDRFSAERPKGSFSTLEIQRTEQGDSAMYLCASSLDSETYGYTFGSGTRLTVV.

This clonotype was counted many times. The genes are TRBV4-2 and TRBJ1-1; 10 bases fit TRBD1. V shed 6 bases and J 7 bases; nucleotides not matched to a gene: 17. This CDR3 region has 17 residues. The germline CDR1 and CDR2 sequences are LGHNA and YNFKEQ. The CDR3 reads CASSRNPGQGSEGEAFF. CDR3 DNA sequence: TGTGCCAGCAGTCGGAATCCGGGACAGGGGTCCGAAGGTGAAGCTTTCTTT.

V and J are TRBV12-3 or TRBV12-4 and TRBJ2-2; D unresolved. CDR3 length: 14 residues. V was shortened by 6 bases and J by 2 bases, with 10 bases between the two germline ends. For the CDR3, the DNA is TGTGCCAGCAGCTTCACAGTTAACACCGGGGAGCTGTTTTTT. It encodes CASSFTVNTGELFF.

The V gene is TRBV27, the J gene TRBJ2-2; D gene ambiguous. Germline values: CDR1 MNHEY, CDR2 SMNVEV (reference sequence). The V end was cut by 6 bases, the J end by 4 bases, with 15 bases between. The CDR3 contains 15 residues. The CDR3, as DNA: TGTGCCAGCAGCTTACGTGGTCTAGTCACCGGGGAGCTGTTTTTT. Its protein product is CASSLRGLVTGELFF.

CDR3 bases: TGTGCCAGCAGTGACGGCGGCGGGGGGCATGAGCAGTTCTTC. Translation gives CASSDGGGGHEQFF. V usage is TRBV2 and J usage is TRBJ2-1; TRBD2 matches at 8 bases. V lost 3 bases, J lost 8 bases, and 6 bases stayed unmatched. CDR1 is SNHLY and CDR2 is FYNNEI in the germline V gene. The CDR3 extends over 14 amino acids. Supplemented by reference TRBV2 and TRBJ2-1, the full variable domain reads EPEVTQTPSHQVTQMGQEVILRCVPISNHLYFYWYRQILGQKVEFLVSFYNNEISEKSEIFDDQFSVERPDGSNFTLKIRSTKLEDSAMYFCASSDGGGGHEQFFGPGTRLTVL.

This clonotype has a count of ten or more. The chain employs TRBV5-1 and TRBJ2-2; D uncertain. The CDR3 has 12 residues. Trimming took off 0 bases at V and 5 bases at J, with 2 bases between the two ends. CDR1 and CDR2 from the germline V gene are SGHRS and YFSETQ. Here the CDR3 reads CASSLETGELFF. The CDR3 nucleotides are TGCGCCAGCAGCTTGGAGACCGGGGAGCTGTTTTTT.

This clonotype was seen ten or more times. The rearrangement uses TRBV24-1 and TRBJ1-5, with D perhaps TRBD1 (5 bases). The V gene's germline CDR1 is KGHDR and CDR2 SFDVKD. This CDR3 contains 14 residues. Trimming took off 6 bases at V and 5 bases at J, with 13 bases between the two ends. The CDR3 nucleotides are TGTGCCACCAGTACCCGGGGGGGACATCAGCCCCAGCATTTT. It is translated as CATSTRGGHQPQHF.

This clonotype was seen repeatedly, ten times or more. The chain recombines TRBV18 with TRBJ2-1; D is undetermined. The CDR3 extends over 16 amino acids. Germline CDR1 reads KGHSH; CDR2 reads LQKENI. Trimming left V 1 base short and J 5 bases short, with 15 bases between. The CDR3 spells CASSPRLSLEDNEQFF. The CDR3 coding sequence is TGTGCCAGCTCACCACGATTAAGCCTTGAGGACAATGAGCAGTTCTTC.

This clonotype was detected a few times. With a much larger clone just one base away, this may be a read error. The chain joins TRBV11-2 to TRBJ2-1; D is perhaps TRBD1 or TRBD2 (5 bases each). Germline lookup yields CDR1 SGHAT and CDR2 FQNNGV. The CDR3 covers 16 residues. CDR3 nucleotides: TGTGCCAGCAGCGTTCCTGACGGTGGTGGGTTCAGGGAGCAGCTCTTC. Amino acid sequence: CASSVPDGGGFREQLF.

The sample holds many counts of this clonotype. The gene calls are TRBV6-2 or TRBV6-3 and TRBJ1-2, with D unresolved. With 0 bases removed from V and 9 bases from J, the gap between germline ends came to 8 bases. Per germline, CDR1 MNHEY and CDR2 SVGEGT. There are 12 residues in the CDR3. In nucleotides, the CDR3 is TGTGCCAGCAGTTACTCGGAGGGCCGCTACACCTTC. Its protein product is CASSYSEGRYTF.

This clonotype was picked up many times. The chain carries TRBV7-2 and TRBJ2-3; D perhaps matches TRBD2 (6 bases). Germline lookup yields CDR1 SGHTA and CDR2 FQGNSA. V shed 5 bases and J shed 2 bases, with 11 bases lying between them. The CDR3 is 14 residues long. The DNA of the CDR3 is TGTGCCAGCAGCCTGGGACTTCTCACAGATACGCAGTATTTT. It is translated as CASSLGLLTDTQYF. The variable domain in full, with the rest retrieved from reference TRBV7-2 and TRBJ2-3, is GAGVSQSPSNKVTEKGKDVELRCDPISGHTALYWYRQSLGQGLEFLIYFQGNSAPDKSGLPSDRFSAERTGGSVSTLTIQRTQQEDSAVYLCASSLGLLTDTQYFGPGTRLTVL.

At least ten counts were recorded for this clonotype. The chain combines TRBV10-2 with TRBJ1-1; D might be TRBD1 (5 bases). Germline V gene lookup returns CDR1 WSHSY and CDR2 SAAADI. This CDR3 region has 14 residues. Trimming removed 3 bases from V and 1 base from J, with 9 bases in between. The CDR3 DNA is TGCGCCAGCAGTGAAAGAGGACAGAACACTGAAGCTTTCTTT. As protein: CASSERGQNTEAFF.

This clonotype was observed many times. This chain joins TRBV6-1 and TRBJ1-1; D might be TRBD1 (5 bases). This CDR3 has 13 amino acids. The V and J ends lost 6 bases and 3 bases respectively, with 11 bases between them. Germline-derived CDR1 and CDR2 are MNHNS and SASEGT. CDR3 DNA sequence: TGTGCCAGCAGGGGACGGCTAGACACTGAAGCTTTCTTT. This gives the protein CASRGRLDTEAFF.

There are many counts of this clonotype. V usage is TRBV27 and J usage is TRBJ1-1, with D hard to call. CDR1 and CDR2 (germline): MNHEY, SMNVEV (reference sequence). The CDR3 extends over 14 amino acids. Trimming cost V 5 bases and J 5 bases, with 15 bases left between them. For the CDR3, the DNA is TGTGCCAGCAGTCCCCTCCATGGTATTACTGAAGCTTTCTTT. Translated: CASSPLHGITEAFF.

For this clonotype: A far larger clone lies a single base away; this is likely a read error. The chain recombines TRBV7-9 with TRBJ2-5; D perhaps matches TRBD2 (6 bases). Germline lookup yields CDR1 SEHNR and CDR2 FQNEAQ (reference sequence). CDR3 length equals 14 residues. The V gene lost 5 bases and the J gene lost 7 bases, with 17 bases spanning the gap. The CDR3 region has the DNA TGTGCCAGCAGCCCTGGGGCGGGGCTAGGGACCCAGTACTTC. Translating gives CASSPGAGLGTQYF.

About this clonotype itself: Since a much larger clone is just one base distant, this may be a read error. V gene TRBV7-6 combines with J gene TRBJ2-5; the D gene is possibly TRBD2 (6 bases). This CDR3 is 14 amino acids long. Germline lookup yields CDR1 SGHVS and CDR2 FNYEAQ. Trimming removed 6 bases from V and 4 bases from J, with 15 bases in between. CDR3 DNA: TGTGCCAGCAGGCCCCGGGGAGGACGAGAGACCCAGTACTTC. Protein sequence: CASRPRGGRETQYF.

This clonotype was seen ten or more times. The chain carries TRBV20-1 and TRBJ2-2, with D maybe TRBD1 (5 bases). The CDR3 is made up of 13 amino acids. Germline lookup yields CDR1 DFQATT and CDR2 SNEGSKA (reference sequence). Trimming took 6 bases from V and 10 from J, leaving 18 bases between them. The CDR3 region has the DNA TGCAGTGCAAGCAGAATAGACAGAGAGGAGCTGTTTTTT. Its protein is CSASRIDREELFF.

This clonotype has ten or more counts. V and J are TRBV14 and TRBJ2-3; 10 positions match TRBD1. Germline values: CDR1 SGHDN, CDR2 FVKESK. V was pared by 5 bases and J by 4 bases, with 9 bases of the junction left unmatched. The CDR3 is 16 amino acids. Here the CDR3 reads CASSSGTGASSDTQYF. The CDR3 coding sequence is TGTGCCAGCAGCTCAGGGACAGGGGCCTCCTCAGATACGCAGTATTTT.

This clonotype was observed a handful of times. This sequence joins TRBV19 and TRBJ2-3; 9 nucleotides line up with TRBD1. CDR1 and CDR2 (germline): LNHDA, SQIVND (reference sequence). Germline trimming cut 5 bases from V and 1 base from J; bases unmatched to any gene: 10. The CDR3 totals 17 residues. In DNA form, the CDR3 reads TGTGCCAGTAGTGTTCTTCAGGGACAGGGACGCACAGATACGCAGTATTTT. This codes for CASSVLQGQGRTDTQYF.

This clonotype showed up many times. The J gene is TRBJ2-2, the V gene TRBV7-9; perhaps TRBD2 as D (5 bases). Germline lookup yields CDR1 SEHNR and CDR2 FQNEAQ (reference sequence). This CDR3 has 17 residues. V shed 5 bases and J shed 4 bases, with 20 bases lying between them. The CDR3 loop reads CASSLGERAAVTGELFF. CDR3 bases: TGTGCCAGCAGCCTCGGGGAACGGGCGGCGGTCACCGGGGAGCTGTTTTTT.

This clonotype was observed many times. V usage is TRBV3-1 and J usage is TRBJ1-6; 11 nucleotides match TRBD1. There are 14 residues in the CDR3. Trimming cost V 4 bases and J 8 bases; bases outside gene matches: 1. Germline V lookup: CDR1 LGHDT, CDR2 YNNKEL (reference sequence). CDR3 protein: CASSPGQGDSPLHF. The CDR3 DNA sequence: TGTGCCAGCAGCCCGGGACAGGGGGATTCACCCCTCCACTTT. Drawing the rest from reference TRBV3-1 and TRBJ1-6, the complete variable domain is DTAVSQTPKYLVTQMGNDKSIKCEQNLGHDTMYWYKQDSKKFLKIMFSYNNKELIINETVPNRFSPKSPDKAHLNLHINSLELGDSAVYFCASSPGQGDSPLHFGNGTRLTVT.

This clonotype was seen repeatedly, ten times or more. This chain links TRBV27 with TRBJ2-1, with 11 nucleotides matching TRBD2. Trimming removed 3 bases from V and 6 bases from J; junction bases left unmatched: 7. CDR1 MNHEY and CDR2 SMNVEV come from the germline V gene (reference sequence). The CDR3 is made up of 16 amino acids. The CDR3 loop is CASSLVGTSGSNEQFF. DNA of the CDR3: TGTGCCAGCAGTTTGGTGGGAACTAGCGGGAGCAATGAGCAGTTCTTC.

This clonotype was seen only a few times. A read error is possible here, since a much larger clone lies one base away. This chain joins TRBV6-1 and TRBJ1-1, with D perhaps matching TRBD1 (5 bases). The CDR3 sequence is 14 residues long. CDR1 is MNHNS, CDR2 SASEGT, per germline. DNA of the CDR3: TGTGCCAGCATTGGCGAGGGGCTAAACACTGAAGCTCTCTTT. Its protein product is CASIGEGLNTEALF.